This T cell receptor (beta chain) was captured in a study of Ad26.COV2.S vaccination and SARS-CoV-2 variants. Noted treatment: some 19 received Ad26.COV2.S at low or high dose, single or two shots; about 5 received placebo; per-sample allocation not given. The samples were gathered on day 63 after the first injection of vaccine or placebo. This table comes from immunoSEQ multiplex PCR, and its TCRdb copy is limited to in-frame clones, with some not included. The data contain 400,000 to 500,000 clones, around nine tenths of them seen just once; the ten biggest clones take up approximately 4%. Trimming cost V 0 bases and J 3 bases; bases outside gene matches: 7. The CDR3 runs 17 residues. CDR1 is LGHNA, CDR2 YNFKEQ, per germline.

Specimen: peripheral blood, collected in a trial of Ad26.COV2.S vaccine versus placebo. The chain employs TRBV4-2 and TRBJ1-2; 10 nucleotides line up with TRBD1. The TCR comes from a person between 18 and 65 years old who received the Ad26.COV2.S COVID-19 vaccine or a placebo. Here the CDR3 reads CASSQDGRTGGDYGYTF. The CDR3 DNA follows: TGTGCCAGCAGCCAAGATGGGAGGACAGGGGGAGACTATGGCTACACCTTC.